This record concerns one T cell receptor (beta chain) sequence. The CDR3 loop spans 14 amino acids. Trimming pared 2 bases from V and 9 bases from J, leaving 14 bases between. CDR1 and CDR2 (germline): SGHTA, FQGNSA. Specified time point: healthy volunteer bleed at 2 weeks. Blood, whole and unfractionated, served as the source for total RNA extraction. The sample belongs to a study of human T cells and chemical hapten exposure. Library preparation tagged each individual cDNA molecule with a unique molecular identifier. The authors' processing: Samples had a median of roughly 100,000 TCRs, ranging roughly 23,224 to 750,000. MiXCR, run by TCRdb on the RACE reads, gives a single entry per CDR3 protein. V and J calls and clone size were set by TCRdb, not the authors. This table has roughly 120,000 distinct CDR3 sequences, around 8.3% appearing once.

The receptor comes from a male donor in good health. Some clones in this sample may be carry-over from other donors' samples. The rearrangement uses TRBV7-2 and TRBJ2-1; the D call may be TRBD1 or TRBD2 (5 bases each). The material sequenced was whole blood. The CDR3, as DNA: TGTGCCAGCAGCTTAAGGGACCCCGTGAGTGAGCAGTTCTTC. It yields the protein CASSLRDPVSEQFF.